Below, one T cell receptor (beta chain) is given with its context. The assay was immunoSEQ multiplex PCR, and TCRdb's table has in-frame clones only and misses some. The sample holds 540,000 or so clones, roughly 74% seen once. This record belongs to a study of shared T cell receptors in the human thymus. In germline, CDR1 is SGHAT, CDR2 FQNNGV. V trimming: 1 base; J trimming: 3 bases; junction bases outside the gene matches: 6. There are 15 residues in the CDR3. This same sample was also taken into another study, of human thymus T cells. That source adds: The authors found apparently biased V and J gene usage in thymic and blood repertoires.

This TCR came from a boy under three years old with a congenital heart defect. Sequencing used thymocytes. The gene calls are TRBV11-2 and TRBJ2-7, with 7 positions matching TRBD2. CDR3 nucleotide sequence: TGTGCCAGCAGCTTAGTTGGGGGGAGGGACTACGAGCAGTACTTC. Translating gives CASSLVGGRDYEQYF.